Below are 4 T cell receptor beta chains sequenced from a single sample in a study of cytomegalovirus exposure and HLA in healthy donors. Vbeta (60) and Jbeta (13) primers were used in the PCR. This table comes from immunoSEQ multiplex PCR, and its TCRdb copy is limited to in-frame clones, with some not included. Of 150,000 or so clones in the sample, 82% are singletons; the top ten hold around 9.1%. Sequencing was done on a sample of PBMCs. Source of these receptors: a male donor in good health and CMV-seropositive.

CDR3 DNA sequence: TGTGCCAGCAGTTACTCTTCTAGTGTAAAATCTGAAGCTTTCTTT. It is translated as CASSYSSSVKSEAFF. The chain carries TRBV6-5 and TRBJ1-1; D unresolved. Germline CDR1 reads MNHEY; CDR2 reads SVGAGI. V lost 0 bases and J lost 6, with 14 bases in between. The CDR3 is 15 residues long.

This clone was detected only a few times. V and J are TRBV15 and TRBJ2-6, with D perhaps matching TRBD2 (5 bases). CDR3 length: 19 amino acids. Trimming cost V 0 bases and J 0 bases, with 15 bases left between them. Germline CDR1 and CDR2: LNHNV and YYDKDF (reference sequence). The CDR3 loop reads CATSREEVSYHSGANVLTF. CDR3 in DNA: TGTGCCACCAGCAGAGAGGAGGTCAGTTATCACTCTGGGGCCAACGTCCTGACTTTC.

This clone was seen only a few times. The chain joins TRBV5-1 to TRBJ2-3, with 14 bases lining up with TRBD2. This CDR3 has 16 amino acids. Unmatched junction bases numbered 9, after V lost 3 bases and J lost 9 bases. Germline-derived CDR1 and CDR2 are SGHRS and YFSETQ. CDR3 DNA sequence: TGCGCCAGCAGCTCGCTCCCGGGACTAGCGGGAGAAACGCAGTATTTT. Its translation: CASSSLPGLAGETQYF. The full variable domain, its missing parts supplied by reference TRBV5-1 and TRBJ2-3, is KAGVTQTPRYLIKTRGQQVTLSCSPISGHRSVSWYQQTPGQGLQFLFEYFSETQRNKGNFPGRFSGRQFSNSRSEMNVSTLELGDSALYLCASSSLPGLAGETQYFGPGTRLTVL.

This chain uses TRBV5-4 with TRBJ1-2; D is unresolved. CDR3 length: 13 amino acids. Deletions cut 4 bases from V and 2 bases from J, with 9 bases between. Looked up from germline, CDR1 is SGHNT and CDR2 is YYREEE (reference sequence). The CDR3 DNA follows: TGTGCCAGCAGCCGAGTTCCGAACTATGGCTACACCTTC. This translates into CASSRVPNYGYTF.